This T cell receptor beta chain appears in the sequencing data of a study of response to subunit inactivated influenza vaccine. The germline CDR1 and CDR2 sequences are DFQATT and SNEGSKA (reference sequence). The CDR3 sequence is 12 residues long. V dropped 6 bases and J dropped 9 bases, with 17 bases sitting between them. This clonotype showed up just a few times. Its antigen remains unknown. From the RT-PCR reads, TCRdb called clonotypes with MiXCR, one entry per CDR3 protein. Counted here are about 650,000 distinct CDR3 sequences, 14% occurring once; the ten biggest clones make up 7.6%. Study-wide results and caveats: T cells newly recruited by each seasonal influenza vaccination are few, the authors suggested.

The sequence was collected from a middle-aged man who received an inactivated influenza vaccine. The sample was PBMCs from blood, taken 14 days before vaccination. This sequence joins TRBV20-1 and TRBJ2-5, with D possibly matching TRBD2 (5 bases). The CDR3 region is CSATTGEDSQYF. CDR3 bases: TGCAGTGCCACAACCGGGGAAGATTCCCAGTACTTC.